This is a list of T cell receptor beta chains from one sample in a study of blood T cell repertoires in COVID-19. TCRdb's copy holds only in-frame clones and misses some; the assay was immunoSEQ multiplex PCR. Counted here are 250,000 to 350,000 clones, about four fifths occurring once; the ten biggest clones make up around 1.6%. Sequenced material: peripheral blood. These receptors were obtained from a human donor with COVID-19, enrolled during active disease. The donor label of this sample is uncertain. Both conserved end residues are part of each CDR3. D genes are given only for firm matches. Rows may omit the clone size; those that give it use once, few, many or a size class.

d_call	j_call	clone_size	v_call	cdr3_nt	cdr3_aa
NA	TRBJ2-6	NA	TRBV7-9	TGTGCCAGCAGACCAAACACAGGGCAACGCAACGTCCTGACTTTC	CASRPNTGQRNVLTF
NA	TRBJ2-7	NA	TRBV6-6	TGTGCCAGCACCCCCTCGGATTGGGGGGACGAGCAGTACTTC	CASTPSDWGDEQYF
TRBD2	TRBJ2-7	few	TRBV7-8	TGTGCCAGCAGCTCTCGGACTAGCGGGAGAACCTACGAGCAGTACTTC	CASSSRTSGRTYEQYF
TRBD1	TRBJ1-6	few	TRBV28	TGTGCCAGCAGTTTATCAGGGGGATCCTATAATTCACCCCTCCACTTT	CASSLSGGSYNSPLHF
NA	TRBJ2-7	NA	TRBV3-1/TRBV3-2	TGTGCCAGCAGCCAAGGCGACAGAGCTTACGAGCAGTACTTC	CASSQGDRAYEQYF
TRBD1	TRBJ2-4	NA	TRBV19	TGTGCCAGTAGTACCCGGACAGGAGACAAAAACATTCAGTACTTC	CASSTRTGDKNIQYF
NA	TRBJ2-2	NA	TRBV28	TGTGCTGGAGAAACGAACACCGGGGAGCTGTTTTTT	CAGETNTGELFF
NA	TRBJ1-2	NA	TRBV28	TGTGCCAGCAGTGGTCACAGGGCCGCAGAATATGGCTACACCTTC	CASSGHRAAEYGYTF
NA	TRBJ1-2	NA	TRBV6-6	TGTGCCAGCACCGGACGGGGAGGATATGGCTACACCTTC	CASTGRGGYGYTF
NA	TRBJ1-2	few	TRBV6-2/TRBV6-3	TGTGCCAGCAGTTCCGAGGGACTGTATGGCTACACCTTC	CASSSEGLYGYTF
TRBD2	TRBJ2-7	few	TRBV10-3	TGTGCCATCAGCGATCCCGGGACTAGTTCCTACGAGCAGTACTTC	CAISDPGTSSYEQYF
TRBD1	TRBJ1-1	NA	TRBV3-1/TRBV3-2	TGTGCCAGCAGCACGGACAGGGCAGGAACTGAAGCTTTCTTT	CASSTDRAGTEAFF
TRBD1	TRBJ1-2	NA	TRBV6-5	TGTGCCAGCAGTTACTCGGGACAGGGGTCCGGCTACACCTTC	CASSYSGQGSGYTF
TRBD1	TRBJ2-3	NA	TRBV29-1	TGCAGCGTTCACCCCGGGACAGGGGTTTTCGATACGCAGTATTTT	CSVHPGTGVFDTQYF
NA	TRBJ2-2	once	TRBV19	TGTGCCAGTAGTATCCAGGGCAACACCGGGGAGCTGTTTTTT	CASSIQGNTGELFF
TRBD1	TRBJ1-6	once	TRBV10-2	TGCGCCAGCAGAACAGGGGTAAATTCACCCCTCCACTTT	CASRTGVNSPLHF
NA	TRBJ2-7	once	TRBV5-1	TGCGCCAGCAGCTTTCAGGACAGCGGACCCTACGAGCAGTACTTC	CASSFQDSGPYEQYF
TRBD2	TRBJ2-5	NA	TRBV7-3	TGTGCCAGCAGCTTATATGCGCGGGAGGGCCGGGAGACCCAGTACTTC	CASSLYAREGRETQYF
NA	TRBJ1-1	NA	TRBV2	TGTGCCAGCAATACAGGGAATTTGGGTAGAGTTTTCTTT	CASNTGNLGRVFF
TRBD1	TRBJ1-2	NA	TRBV5-1	TGCGCCAGCAGCGGTACAGGGGACCCTAACTATGGCTACACCTTC	CASSGTGDPNYGYTF
TRBD2	TRBJ2-1	NA	TRBV27	TGTGCCAGCAGTGCTACTAGCGGGAGGGTCAATGAGCAGTTCTTC	CASSATSGRVNEQFF
TRBD1	TRBJ1-1	NA	TRBV19	TGTGCCAGTACCAGGACAGGGCTGGGCACTGAAGCTTTCTTT	CASTRTGLGTEAFF
NA	TRBJ1-1	NA	TRBV12-3/TRBV12-4	TGTGCCAGCACAGGACAGCCGAACACTGAAGCTTTCTTT	CASTGQPNTEAFF
NA	TRBJ1-5	NA	TRBV30	TGTGCCTGGAGTGTGTCGGGCAATCAGCCCCAGCATTTT	CAWSVSGNQPQHF
TRBD1	TRBJ1-6	NA	TRBV27	TGTGCCAGCAGTTTCAGGGGGTATAATTCACCCCTCCACTTT	CASSFRGYNSPLHF
NA	TRBJ2-1	NA	TRBV7-3	TGTGCCAGCAGCTCCCCGAGCAATGAGCAGTTCTTC	CASSSPSNEQFF
TRBD2	TRBJ2-3	NA	TRBV19	TGTGCCAGTACGGCTAGCGGGAGCATGGCAGATACGCAGTATTTT	CASTASGSMADTQYF
NA	TRBJ1-6	NA	TRBV11-2	TGTGCCAGCAGCTCGCGGGTTGGGGACAAGGTGGACTTT	CASSSRVGDKVDF
NA	TRBJ2-7	NA	TRBV7-3	TGTGCCAGCAGCCTACTGGCCTACGAGCAGTACTTC	CASSLLAYEQYF
NA	TRBJ2-2	NA	TRBV11-2	TGTGCCAGCAGCTTAATCCAAGGGGAGCTGTTTTTT	CASSLIQGELFF
NA	TRBJ1-1	NA	TRBV6-5	TGTGCCAGCAGGCGGACGGAGGGAGGAAAAGCTTTCTTT	CASRRTEGGKAFF
NA	TRBJ1-1	NA	TRBV19	TGTGCCAGTAGTACCCAGGGATTGAACACTGAAGCTTTCTTT	CASSTQGLNTEAFF
NA	TRBJ1-6	few	TRBV15	TGTGCCACCAGCAGAGATTTTAGGGAGAATTCACCCCTCCACTTT	CATSRDFRENSPLHF
TRBD2	TRBJ2-5	once	TRBV19	TGTGCCAGTACCCGGAGACTAGCGGGAGGATCTGAGACCCAGTACTTC	CASTRRLAGGSETQYF
TRBD1	TRBJ1-1	NA	TRBV19	TGTGCCAGTAGTCCGACAGGGGGCATAACTGAAGCTTTCTTT	CASSPTGGITEAFF